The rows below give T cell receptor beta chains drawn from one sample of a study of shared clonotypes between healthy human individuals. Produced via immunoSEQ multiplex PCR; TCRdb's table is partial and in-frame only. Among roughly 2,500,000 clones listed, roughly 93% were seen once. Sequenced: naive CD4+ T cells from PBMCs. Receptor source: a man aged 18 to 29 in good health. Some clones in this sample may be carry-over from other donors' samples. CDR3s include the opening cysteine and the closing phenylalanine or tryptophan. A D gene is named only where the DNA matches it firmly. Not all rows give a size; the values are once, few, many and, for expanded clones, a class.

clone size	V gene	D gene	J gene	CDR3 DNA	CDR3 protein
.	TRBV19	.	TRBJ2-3	TGTGCCAGTACCCCGCCTGGCACAGATACGCAGTATTTT	CASTPPGTDTQYF
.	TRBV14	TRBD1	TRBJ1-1	TGTGCCAGCAGCTTGACACAGGGGTGGGTTGCTGAAGCTTTCTTT	CASSLTQGWVAEAFF
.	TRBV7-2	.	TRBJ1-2	TGTGCCAGCAGACCTTACAGGTGGGCCGCCCTCTATGGCTACACCTTC	CASRPYRWAALYGYTF
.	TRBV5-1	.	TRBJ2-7	TGCGCCAGCAGCACCTCGAAGTACGAGCAGTACTTC	CASSTSKYEQYF
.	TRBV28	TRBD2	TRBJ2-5	TGTGCCAGCAGTTTACTAGCGGGACCTCAAGAGACCCAGTACTTC	CASSLLAGPQETQYF
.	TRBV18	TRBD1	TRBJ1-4	TGTGCCAGCTCCGGACAGGGAACTAATGAAAAACTGTTTTTT	CASSGQGTNEKLFF
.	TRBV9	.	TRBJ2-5	TGTGCCAGCAGCGTCGTTTCCCGCGGGGTTGAGACCCAGTACTTC	CASSVVSRGVETQYF
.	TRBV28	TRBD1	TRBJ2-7	TGTGCCAGCAGCCCGGGACAGGGGTGGCGAGAGCAGTACTTC	CASSPGQGWREQYF
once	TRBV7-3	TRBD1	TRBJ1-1	TGTGCCAGCAGCTACACAGGGGGGTTGACTGAAGCTTTCTTT	CASSYTGGLTEAFF
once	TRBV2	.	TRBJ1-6	TGTGCCAGCGGTCCGGGTGTCGGTTCACCCCTCCACTTT	CASGPGVGSPLHF
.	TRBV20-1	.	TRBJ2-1	TGCAGTGTGATCCCGTACAATGAGCAGTTCTTC	CSVIPYNEQFF
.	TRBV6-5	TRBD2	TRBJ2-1	TGTGCCAGCAGTTACGCGGGAGTCGGCAATGAGCAGTTCTTC	CASSYAGVGNEQFF
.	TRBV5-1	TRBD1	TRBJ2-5	TGCGCCAGCAGCGGCCGGGACAGCCAAAGGGGGACCCAGTACTTC	CASSGRDSQRGTQYF
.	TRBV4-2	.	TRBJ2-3	TGTGCCAGCAGCCAGCGACAGGGACTCACAGATACGCAGTATTTT	CASSQRQGLTDTQYF
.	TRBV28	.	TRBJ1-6	TGTGCCAGCAGTTTATCCGGCATTCCAGAATCACCCCTCCACTTT	CASSLSGIPESPLHF
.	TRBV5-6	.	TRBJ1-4	TGTGCCAGCAGCGTACGCCCCACTGGGGGGAGTGAAAAACTGTTTTTT	CASSVRPTGGSEKLFF
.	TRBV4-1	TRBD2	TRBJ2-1	TGCGCCAGCAGCCGGAGGACTAGCGAGAACAATGAGCAGTTCTTC	CASSRRTSENNEQFF
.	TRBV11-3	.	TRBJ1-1	TGTGCCAGCAGCTTAGGGCACCCGAACACTGAAGCTTTCTTT	CASSLGHPNTEAFF
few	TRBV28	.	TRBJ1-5	TGTGCCAGCAGTTCTGGGGCAGGCACTAATCAGCCCCAGCATTTT	CASSSGAGTNQPQHF
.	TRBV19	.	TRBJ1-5	TGTGCCAGTAGTCCGGACGGAGATCAGCCCCAGCATTTT	CASSPDGDQPQHF
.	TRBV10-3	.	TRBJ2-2	TGTGCCATCAGTGAGTCGAGCCGGGGGCTCAACACCGGGGAGCTGTTTTTT	CAISESSRGLNTGELFF
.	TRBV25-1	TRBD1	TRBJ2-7	TGTGCCAGCAGGAATGCCGGGACAGCCTACGAGCAGTACTTC	CASRNAGTAYEQYF
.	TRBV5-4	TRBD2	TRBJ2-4	TGTGCCAGCAGCTCAAGGACTAGCGGGAGTGGAGTCATTCAGTACTTC	CASSSRTSGSGVIQYF
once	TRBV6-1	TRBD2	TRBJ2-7	TGTGCCAGCAATAGGGGACTAGCAACCTACGAGCAGTACTTC	CASNRGLATYEQYF
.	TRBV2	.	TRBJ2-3	TGTGCCAGCAGCACTCCGGCGGCAGATACGCAGTATTTT	CASSTPAADTQYF
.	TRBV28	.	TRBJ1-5	TGTGCCAGCTTCTCCCGGACAGAGAATCAGCCCCAGCATTTT	CASFSRTENQPQHF